Listed below are T cell receptor beta chains from one sample, sequenced in a study of T cells in Graves' hyperthyroidism and ophthalmopathy. TCRdb independently ran MiXCR on the multiplex PCR reads; one entry per CDR3 protein. This sample yields about 250,000 distinct CDR3 sequences, of which approximately 20% are seen a single time; 50% to 75% belongs to the top ten. The sequenced material came from blood. The receptors come from a man aged 30 to 39 with Graves' ophthalmopathy. Each CDR3 is given with its conserved first and last residue. Fields, in order: clone size, V gene, J gene, D gene, CDR3 protein, CDR3 DNA. A D gene is named only where the DNA matches it firmly. Only some rows state a clone size, as once, few, many or a class for expanded clones.

many	TRBV2	TRBJ2-1	TRBD1	CASSEGQQGANNEQFF	TGTGCCAGCAGTGAAGGGCAACAGGGGGCCAACAATGAGCAGTTCTTC
NA	TRBV2	TRBJ2-1	TRBD2	CAGQGLASWNEQFF	TGTGCCGGGCAGGGACTAGCGTCTTGGAATGAGCAGTTCTTC
NA	TRBV6-5	TRBJ1-2	NA	CASSYSSGAFGGHTF	TGTGCCAGCAGTTACTCCTCCGGCGCATTCGGAGGCCACACCTTC
NA	TRBV30	TRBJ1-2	NA	CASVRDYGYTF	TGTGCCTCGGTGCGAGACTATGGCTACACCTTC
NA	TRBV25-1	TRBJ1-4	NA	CASSDKGTPKLFF	TGTGCCAGCAGTGACAAGGGGACTCCCAAACTGTTTTTT
NA	TRBV12-3/TRBV12-4	TRBJ2-5	TRBD1	CASREGQGARETQYF	TGTGCCAGCAGAGAGGGACAGGGGGCGCGAGAGACCCAGTACTTC
NA	TRBV27	TRBJ2-5	TRBD1	CASRAGTGGLETQYF	TGTGCCAGCAGGGCAGGGACAGGGGGCCTCGAGACCCAGTACTTC
many	TRBV7-9	TRBJ2-7	TRBD2	CASSRGTSATYEQYF	TGTGCCAGCAGCCGAGGGACTAGCGCAACCTACGAGCAGTACTTC
many	TRBV6-1	TRBJ2-3	NA	CASSRGTDTQYF	TGTGCCAGCAGTAGGGGGACAGATACGCAGTATTTT
NA	TRBV11-1	TRBJ2-1	TRBD2	CASSLGGSPANEQFF	TGTGCCAGCAGCTTGGGAGGGAGCCCTGCCAATGAGCAGTTCTTC
NA	TRBV3-1	TRBJ2-3	TRBD2	CASSHSNRLATDTQYF	TGTGCCAGCAGCCATTCGAACCGACTAGCTACAGATACGCAGTATTTT
many	TRBV20-1	TRBJ2-3	NA	CSARVSGSTDTQYF	TGCAGTGCTAGAGTCAGCGGGAGCACAGATACGCAGTATTTT
many	TRBV28	TRBJ2-1	NA	CAIMGNNEQFF	TGTGCCATCATGGGCAACAATGAGCAGTTCTTC
NA	TRBV7-9	TRBJ2-3	TRBD2	CASSLTGTSGRDTQYF	TGTGCCAGCAGCTTGACCGGGACTAGCGGGAGAGATACGCAGTATTTT
NA	TRBV19	TRBJ2-6	TRBD1	CASSPLAGTAYSGANVLTF	TGTGCCAGTAGTCCTCTTGCCGGGACAGCGTACTCTGGGGCCAACGTCCTGACTTTC
many	TRBV5-1	TRBJ2-2	NA	CASSLGANTGELFF	TGTGCCAGCAGCTTAGGTGCGAACACCGGGGAGCTGTTTTTT
NA	TRBV27	TRBJ1-1	NA	CASRLTVNTEAFF	TGTGCCAGCAGGCTTACAGTGAACACTGAAGCTTTCTTT
NA	TRBV19	TRBJ2-2	NA	CASSPYLGGTGELFF	TGTGCCAGTAGTCCTTACCTAGGTGGCACCGGGGAGCTGTTTTTT
NA	TRBV20-1	TRBJ2-1	NA	CSARDSTRTTYNEQFF	TGCAGTGCTAGAGATTCCACGAGGACAACCTACAATGAGCAGTTCTTC
NA	TRBV27	TRBJ2-1	NA	CASSPNYFDSYNEQFF	TGTGCCAGCAGTCCAAACTACTTCGACTCCTACAATGAGCAGTTCTTC
NA	TRBV7-3	TRBJ2-3	NA	CASSLTGASDTQYF	TGTGCCAGCAGCTTAACAGGGGCCTCTGATACGCAGTATTTT
many	TRBV28	TRBJ2-1	TRBD1	CASSSGQYNEQFF	TGTGCCAGCAGTTCGGGACAGTACAATGAGCAGTTCTTC
many	TRBV18	TRBJ1-4	NA	CASSPQSTNEKLFF	TGTGCCAGCTCACCACAGTCAACTAATGAAAAACTGTTTTTT
NA	TRBV10-3	TRBJ2-7	NA	CAISESGLGEQYF	TGTGCCATCAGTGAGTCGGGCCTTGGGGAGCAGTACTTC
NA	TRBV12-3/TRBV12-4	TRBJ2-7	NA	CAIRRRGNEQYF	TGTGCCATCCGCCGCAGGGGCAACGAGCAGTACTTC
NA	TRBV10-2	TRBJ2-7	NA	CASVHTGEQYF	TGCGCCAGCGTCCACACAGGCGAGCAGTACTTC
once	TRBV12-3/TRBV12-4	TRBJ2-3	TRBD2	CASSTSGRFGDTQYF	TGTGCCAGCAGTACTAGCGGGAGGTTTGGAGATACGCAGTATTTT
NA	TRBV3-1	TRBJ2-7	NA	CASSLTGTEQKQYF	TGTGCCAGCAGCCTCACCGGGACGGAGCAAAAGCAGTACTTC
NA	TRBV7-8	TRBJ2-2	TRBD1	CASSLRTGDTGELFF	TGTGCCAGCAGCCTAAGGACAGGCGACACCGGGGAGCTGTTTTTT
once	TRBV7-9	TRBJ2-7	NA	CASSAGTASYEQYF	TGTGCCAGCAGCGCCGGGACGGCTTCCTACGAGCAGTACTTC
many	TRBV9	TRBJ1-4	TRBD1	CASSVGTATNEKLFF	TGTGCCAGCAGCGTTGGGACAGCAACTAATGAAAAACTGTTTTTT
NA	TRBV28	TRBJ2-3	NA	CASSLSAGSTDTQYF	TGTGCCAGCAGTTTATCTGCGGGGAGCACAGATACGCAGTATTTT
few	TRBV14	TRBJ2-3	NA	CASSQDIIRTSDTQYF	TGTGCCAGCAGCCAAGATATCATCCGGACTTCAGATACGCAGTATTTT
NA	TRBV2	TRBJ1-2	NA	CASRGIGDLITYGYTF	TGTGCCAGCAGGGGGATCGGGGACCTTATCACTTATGGCTACACCTTC
NA	TRBV12-3/TRBV12-4	TRBJ2-7	TRBD1	CASRGTGYKQYF	TGTGCCAGCAGAGGGACAGGGTACAAGCAGTACTTC
NA	TRBV5-8	TRBJ1-5	TRBD1	CASSFLDRGRNQPQHF	TGTGCCAGCAGCTTCCTGGACAGGGGACGCAATCAGCCCCAGCATTTT
many	TRBV18	TRBJ2-3	NA	CASSPLPGPADTQYF	TGTGCCAGCTCACCACTCCCAGGGCCAGCAGATACGCAGTATTTT
many	TRBV5-1	TRBJ1-2	NA	CASSLDGGLAGYTF	TGCGCCAGCAGCTTGGATGGGGGGCTCGCTGGCTACACCTTC
many	TRBV11-2	TRBJ1-4	TRBD1	CASSSRGQANEKLFF	TGTGCCAGCAGCTCCAGGGGACAGGCGAATGAAAAACTGTTTTTT
NA	TRBV6-1	TRBJ2-5	TRBD2	CASRGVVGEGGGETQYF	TGTGCCAGCAGAGGGGTTGTGGGGGAGGGCGGCGGAGAGACCCAGTACTTC
few	TRBV11-2	TRBJ2-6	NA	CASSFTRGYGANVLTF	TGTGCCAGCAGTTTTACCAGGGGTTACGGGGCCAACGTCCTGACTTTC
many	TRBV7-9	TRBJ1-1	NA	CASSLEPNTEAFF	TGTGCCAGCAGCTTAGAGCCGAACACTGAAGCTTTCTTT
many	TRBV11-2	TRBJ1-2	TRBD1	CASSSTVQGTAGYTF	TGTGCCAGCAGCTCTACCGTACAAGGGACAGCCGGCTACACCTTC
NA	TRBV5-4	TRBJ1-1	NA	CASSSGGDKNTEAFF	TGTGCCAGCAGCTCTGGGGGGGACAAGAACACTGAAGCTTTCTTT
NA	TRBV6-5	TRBJ1-1	NA	CASSYSGTGLTNTEAFF	TGTGCCAGCAGTTACTCAGGCACAGGGTTAACGAACACTGAAGCTTTCTTT
NA	TRBV9	TRBJ1-2	NA	CASSSPGADYGYTF	TGTGCCAGCAGCTCCCCAGGGGCGGACTATGGCTACACCTTC